The sequence of this T cell receptor beta chain was determined in a study of PD-L1 blockade in urothelial cancer. Study overall: Atezolizumab was started by patients in about 2014 at 1,200 mg intravenously every 3 weeks.

Generated by immunoSEQ multiplex PCR, the TCRdb table keeps only in-frame clones and is missing some. In the table there are tens of thousands of clones, around 91% of which are singletons. The CDR3 consists of 14 residues. CDR1 is LNHDA and CDR2 is SQIVND in the germline V gene (reference sequence). Trimming removed 5 bases at V and 8 bases at J, with 15 bases between. Time point given: pretreatment peripheral blood. Sampling of each patient yielded between 1 and 8 specimens, collected pretreatment and on-treatment. The clonotype comes from a man aged 55 to 70 with urothelial cancer. The chain uses TRBV19 and TRBJ1-4; D possibly corresponds to TRBD1 (6 bases). The sample was PBMCs, taken around atezolizumab (anti-PD-L1) treatment. CDR3 residues: CASSPLGANEKLFF. The CDR3 region has the DNA TGTGCCAGTAGTCCTCTGGGGGCGAACGAAAAACTGTTTTTT. Full variable domain (missing parts from reference TRBV19 and TRBJ1-4): DGGITQSPKYLFRKEGQNVTLSCEQNLNHDAMYWYRQDPGQGLRLIYYSQIVNDFQKGDIAEGYSVSREKKESFPLTVTSAQKNPTAFYLCASSPLGANEKLFFGSGTQLSVL.